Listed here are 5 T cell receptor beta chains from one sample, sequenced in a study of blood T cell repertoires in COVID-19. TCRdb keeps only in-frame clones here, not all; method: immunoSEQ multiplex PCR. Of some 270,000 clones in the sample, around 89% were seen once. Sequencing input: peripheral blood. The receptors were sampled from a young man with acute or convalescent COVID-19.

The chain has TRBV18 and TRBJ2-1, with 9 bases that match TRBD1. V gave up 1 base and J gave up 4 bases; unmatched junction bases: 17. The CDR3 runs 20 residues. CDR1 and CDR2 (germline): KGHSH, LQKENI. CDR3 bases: TGTGCCAGCTCACCACTCGCGGGACAGGGCGGAGTGTCCAGGTACAATGAGCAGTTCTTC. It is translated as CASSPLAGQGGVSRYNEQFF.

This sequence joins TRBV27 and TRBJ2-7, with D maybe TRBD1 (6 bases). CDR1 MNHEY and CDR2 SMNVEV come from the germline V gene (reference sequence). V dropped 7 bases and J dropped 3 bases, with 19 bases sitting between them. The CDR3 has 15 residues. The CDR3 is CASIQGRDNLYEQYF. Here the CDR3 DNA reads TGTGCCAGCATTCAGGGCCGGGACAATCTCTACGAGCAGTACTTC.

CDR3 residues: CASSLASTNTGELFF. CDR3 DNA: TGTGCCAGCAGCTTAGCGTCAACGAACACCGGGGAGCTGTTTTTT. The chain carries TRBV7-9 and TRBJ2-2; unclear D gene. V was cut by 0 bases and J by 0 bases, with 5 bases left in between. Per the germline V gene, CDR1 is SEHNR and CDR2 is FQNEAQ (reference sequence). The CDR3 consists of 15 residues. The full variable domain, its missing parts supplied by reference TRBV7-9 and TRBJ2-2, is DTGVSQNPRHKITKRGQNVTFRCDPISEHNRLYWYRQTLGQGPEFLTYFQNEAQLEKSRLLSDRFSAERPKGSFSTLEIQRTEQGDSAMYLCASSLASTNTGELFFGEGSRLTVL.

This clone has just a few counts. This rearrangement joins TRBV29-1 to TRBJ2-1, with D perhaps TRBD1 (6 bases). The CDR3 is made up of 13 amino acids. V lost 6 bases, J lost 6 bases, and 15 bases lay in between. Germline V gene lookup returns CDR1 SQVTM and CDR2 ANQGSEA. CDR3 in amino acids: CSVLKWTANEQFF. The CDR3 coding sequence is TGCAGCGTACTAAAATGGACAGCCAATGAGCAGTTCTTC.

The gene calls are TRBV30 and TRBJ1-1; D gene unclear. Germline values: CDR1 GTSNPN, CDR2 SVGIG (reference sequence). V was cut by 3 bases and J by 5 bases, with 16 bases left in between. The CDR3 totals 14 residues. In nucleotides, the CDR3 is TGTGCCTGGAGATTATTTAGCGGAGGGACTGAAGCTTTCTTT. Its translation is CAWRLFSGGTEAFF.